What follows are 12 T cell receptor beta chains derived from one specimen sequenced in a study of cytomegalovirus exposure and HLA in healthy donors. PCR was performed using 60 Vbeta and 13 Jbeta primers. TCRdb's copy holds only in-frame clones and misses some; the assay was immunoSEQ multiplex PCR. Its table lists around 58,000 clones. The sample consisted of PBMCs. The receptors here all came from a man aged 45-65 years in good health and CMV-seropositive.

This chain joins TRBV6-1 and TRBJ1-2; 8 bases line up with TRBD1. This CDR3 contains 14 residues. The trim removed 5 bases at V and 7 bases at J, leaving 9 bases unmatched. Germline loops: CDR1 MNHNS, CDR2 SASEGT. The CDR3 sequence is CASSPTGARGGYTF. CDR3 bases: TGTGCCAGCAGTCCGACAGGGGCCAGGGGTGGCTACACCTTC.

The genes are TRBV29-1 and TRBJ1-5; D gene unclear. CDR1 is SQVTM, CDR2 ANQGSEA, per germline. Trimming stripped 7 bases from V and 4 bases from J, with 14 bases between. This CDR3 is 13 amino acids long. CDR3 DNA sequence: TGCAGCGCTGGCGGAGGTGGGAATCAGCCCCAGCATTTT. Residues: CSAGGGGNQPQHF.

The chain links TRBV28 to TRBJ1-1, with a tentative D call TRBD1 (5 bases). The CDR3 contains 11 residues. Looked up from germline, CDR1 is MDHEN and CDR2 is SYDVKM. Trimming left V 6 bases short and J 8 bases short, with 10 bases between. Here the CDR3 DNA reads TGTGCCAGCAGCCGCAACAGGGAAGCTTTCTTT. Its protein is CASSRNREAFF.

The chain is built from TRBV7-2 and TRBJ2-3, with 10 bases that match TRBD2. Germline V gene sequence: CDR1 SGHTA, CDR2 FQGNSA. V trimming: 6 bases; J trimming: 4 bases; junction bases outside the gene matches: 4. The CDR3 contains 14 residues. CDR3 nucleotides: TGTGCCAGCAGAGCGGGGGGGCGGGCAGATACGCAGTATTTT. Translation: CASRAGGRADTQYF.

J is TRBJ1-1 and V is TRBV6-1; D ambiguous. In germline, CDR1 is MNHNS, CDR2 SASEGT. Trimming took 9 bases from V and 4 from J, leaving 21 bases between them. There are 15 residues in the CDR3. CDR3 sequence: CASTWAEMMSTEAFF. The CDR3, as DNA: TGTGCCAGTACCTGGGCTGAGATGATGAGCACTGAAGCTTTCTTT.

This chain joins TRBV29-1 and TRBJ1-1; D is unclear. This CDR3 is 11 amino acids long. V was clipped by 7 bases and J by 1 base, with 7 bases between them. Germline CDR1 SQVTM, CDR2 ANQGSEA. CDR3 sequence reads: CSAQENTEAFF. The CDR3 DNA is TGCAGCGCGCAGGAGAACACTGAAGCTTTCTTT.

This chain connects TRBV6-5 to TRBJ2-5; tentative D call: TRBD1 (5 bases). V dropped 0 bases and J dropped 1 base, with 6 bases sitting between them. The CDR3 has 14 amino acids. CDR1 and CDR2 (germline): MNHEY, SVGAGI. CDR3 sequence (DNA): TGTGCCAGCAGTTACTCGACAGCCCAAGAGACCCAGTACTTC. This encodes CASSYSTAQETQYF.

The rearrangement links TRBV19 to TRBJ1-5; D may be TRBD1 (5 bases). The V end lost 3 bases, the J end lost 5 bases, and 8 bases lay between the germline ends. Per germline, CDR1 LNHDA and CDR2 SQIVND (reference sequence). The CDR3 extends over 13 amino acids. The CDR3 loop reads CASSIRRDQPQHF. CDR3 sequence (DNA): TGTGCCAGTAGTATCCGCAGGGATCAGCCCCAGCATTTT. The full variable domain, its missing parts supplied by reference TRBV19 and TRBJ1-5, is DGGITQSPKYLFRKEGQNVTLSCEQNLNHDAMYWYRQDPGQGLRLIYYSQIVNDFQKGDIAEGYSVSREKKESFPLTVTSAQKNPTAFYLCASSIRRDQPQHFGDGTRLSIL.

V is TRBV7-3 and J is TRBJ2-3; D may be TRBD2 (6 bases). The V gene lost 1 base and the J gene lost 1 base, with 15 bases spanning the gap. The length of the CDR3 is 17 residues. Germline assignment: CDR1 SGHTA and CDR2 FQGTGA. Written as DNA, the CDR3 is TGTGCCAGCAGCTTAAGCTTGCGGGGAGGAGGCACAGATACGCAGTATTTT. Residues: CASSLSLRGGGTDTQYF.

The V call is TRBV18, the J call TRBJ1-2, with TRBD1 as a possible D gene (5 bases). V gave up 0 bases and J gave up 8 bases, with 16 bases separating them. Per the germline V gene, CDR1 is KGHSH and CDR2 is LQKENI. The CDR3 contains 15 residues. CDR3 DNA sequence: TGTGCCAGCTCACCACCTAGACCAGGGATTAGGGGCTACACCTTC. Translation gives CASSPPRPGIRGYTF.

The chain is built from TRBV5-6 and TRBJ2-1; 7 positions match TRBD2. The germline gives CDR1 SGHDT, CDR2 YYEEEE. Trimming at V came to 0 bases and at J to 5 bases, leaving 2 bases not matched to a gene. This CDR3 is built from 14 residues. The CDR3 sequence: CASSLGLADNEQFF. For the CDR3, the DNA is TGTGCCAGCAGCTTGGGACTAGCAGACAATGAGCAGTTCTTC.

The rearrangement joins TRBV2 to TRBJ1-1, with 7 bases fitting TRBD1. There are 12 residues in the CDR3. CDR1 SNHLY and CDR2 FYNNEI come from the germline V gene. The trim removed 11 bases at V and 1 base at J, leaving 4 bases unmatched. The CDR3 coding sequence is TGTGCCGGACAGGTCGCGAACACTGAAGCTTTCTTT. Amino acids: CAGQVANTEAFF.